This entry lists 13 T cell receptor beta chains sequenced from one sample in a study of T cells in tumors after PD-1 blockade. Assay: immunoSEQ multiplex PCR; the TCRdb copy retains only in-frame clones and omits some. The table records more than 50,000 clones, around 67% of them present only once. The sample here was PBMCs, taken after anti-PD-1 treatment. The receptors here all came from a human donor with basal cell carcinoma.

J is TRBJ2-2 and V is TRBV27; unclear D gene. The CDR3 has 12 residues. CDR1 is MNHEY and CDR2 is SMNVEV in the germline V gene (reference sequence). Trimming stripped 5 bases from V and 8 bases from J, with 9 bases between. Here the CDR3 DNA reads TGTGCCAGCAGTGCATTGGGGGGGGAGCTGTTTTTT. Its translation: CASSALGGELFF.

This chain joins TRBV6-4 and TRBJ2-1; 10 nucleotides line up with TRBD1. Germline loops: CDR1 MRHNA, CDR2 SNTAGT. Trimming at V came to 4 bases and at J to 6 bases, leaving 3 bases not matched to a gene. This CDR3 spans 14 amino acids. CDR3 sequence: CASSGTGGVNEQFF. The CDR3 coding sequence is TGTGCCAGCAGTGGGACAGGGGGTGTCAATGAGCAGTTCTTC.

The chain is built from TRBV6-5 and TRBJ1-1, with D tentatively TRBD1 (5 bases). The CDR3 sequence is 15 residues long. The germline V gene has CDR1 MNHEY and CDR2 SVGAGI. The germline V and J ends were trimmed by 1 base and 4 bases, with 13 bases remaining between them. This chain's CDR3 is CASSYYRRVTTEAFF. DNA of the CDR3: TGTGCCAGCAGTTACTATCGCAGGGTGACCACTGAAGCTTTCTTT.

V gene TRBV30 combines with J gene TRBJ2-1, with TRBD2 as a possible D gene (9 bases). V lost 2 bases and J 13 bases, leaving 24 bases between the germline ends. The CDR3 totals 15 residues. Germline V gene lookup returns CDR1 GTSNPN and CDR2 SVGIG (reference sequence). The DNA for the CDR3 is TGTGCCTGGAGTAGGGCGCGGGGGGGCAGGGGGCCTCAGTTCTTC. It translates to CAWSRARGGRGPQFF.

The chain has TRBV18 and TRBJ2-3, with 7 bases identical to TRBD2. The CDR3 has 14 amino acids. The germline CDR1 and CDR2 sequences are KGHSH and LQKENI. V lost 3 bases and J lost 4; bases outside the gene matches: 4. Here the CDR3 DNA reads TGTGCCAGCTCACCGCCGACTAGCTCAGATACGCAGTATTTT. Its protein is CASSPPTSSDTQYF.

As concerns this clone: A read error may produce the germline difference seen at one junction end. The chain uses TRBV24-1 and TRBJ1-4, with 7 bases that match TRBD1. The CDR3 covers 13 residues. CDR1 and CDR2 (germline): KGHDR, SFDVKD. CDR3 nucleotides: TGTGCCACCAGTGATTTGCAGGGGGACTACGGGGAATTT. Translated: CATSDLQGDYGEF.

The chain combines TRBV5-1 with TRBJ2-1; perhaps TRBD1 as D (6 bases). Trimming stripped 4 bases from V and 11 bases from J, with 16 bases between. The CDR3 is made up of 13 amino acids. The germline CDR1 and CDR2 sequences are SGHRS and YFSETQ. CDR3 in DNA: TGCGCCAGCAGCGCCGAACAGGGATACAAGCAGTTCTTC. It is translated as CASSAEQGYKQFF.

There are a few counts of this clone. This rearrangement joins TRBV19 to TRBJ2-7, with 9 bases lining up with TRBD1. V lost 10 bases and J lost 0; bases outside the gene matches: 10. CDR3 length: 15 amino acids. CDR1 LNHDA and CDR2 SQIVND come from the germline V gene (reference sequence). In DNA form, the CDR3 reads TGTGCCAACCCAAGAGGGACAGGGATCTCCTACGAGCAGTACTTC. Its protein product is CANPRGTGISYEQYF.

The chain uses TRBV7-2 and TRBJ2-2, with D possibly matching TRBD1 (6 bases). The CDR3 sequence is 16 residues long. The V and J ends lost 5 bases and 3 bases respectively, with 16 bases between them. Germline V gene sequence: CDR1 SGHTA, CDR2 FQGNSA. CDR3 loop: CASSPPWGRDTGELFF. In DNA, the CDR3 is TGTGCCAGCAGCCCGCCCTGGGGGCGGGACACCGGGGAGCTGTTTTTT.

CDR3 sequence reads: CASSWWEERGSRETQYF. DNA for the CDR3: TGTGCCAGCAGCTGGTGGGAGGAGCGGGGGTCTAGGGAGACCCAGTACTTC. This chain joins TRBV5-6 and TRBJ2-5; 8 bases match TRBD2. There are 17 residues in the CDR3. Germline CDR1 is SGHDT and CDR2 is YYEEEE. Losses at the gene ends were 3 bases for V and 5 bases for J; bases not matched to a gene: 15.

The chain is built from TRBV10-3 and TRBJ1-6, with D unresolved. V shed 6 bases and J shed 5 bases, with 11 bases lying between them. From germline, CDR1 is ENHRY and CDR2 SYGVKD. The CDR3 spans 14 residues. CDR3 sequence (DNA): TGTGCCATCAGCCGGGAGTCCGATAATTCACCCCTCCACTTT. Encoded protein: CAISRESDNSPLHF.

V and J are TRBV9 and TRBJ1-1; 8 bases fit TRBD1. The junction had 5 bases not matched to a gene; V was cut back by 3 bases and J by 4 bases. The CDR3 contains 14 residues. Germline CDR1 reads SGDLS; CDR2 reads YYNGEE. The CDR3 loop is CASSETGERTEAFF. The CDR3 bases are TGTGCCAGCAGCGAGACAGGGGAGCGCACTGAAGCTTTCTTT.

The chain recombines TRBV30 with TRBJ2-7, with 10 nucleotides matching TRBD1. This CDR3 spans 15 amino acids. CDR1 is GTSNPN and CDR2 is SVGIG in the germline V gene (reference sequence). Losses at the gene ends were 2 bases for V and 1 base for J; bases not matched to a gene: 5. The CDR3 bases are TGTGCCTGGAGTTTGGGGACAGGGGTTTCCTACGAGCAGTACTTC. This translates into CAWSLGTGVSYEQYF. The variable domain in full, completed from reference TRBV30 and TRBJ2-7, reads SQTIHQWPATLVQPVGSPLSLECTVEGTSNPNLYWYRQAAGRGLQLLFYSVGIGQISSEVPQNLSASRPQDRQFILSSKKLLLSDSGFYLCAWSLGTGVSYEQYFGPGTRLTVT.